Listed here are 23 T cell receptor beta chains from one sample, sequenced in a study of T-cell reconstitution after alpha-beta-depleted transplantation in children. Unique molecular identifiers featured in how the TCRbeta library was prepared. TCRdb re-analysed the PCR reads in MiXCR, keeping a single row per CDR3 protein. The repertoire holds more than 550,000 distinct CDR3 sequences, with 8% to 11% as singletons. The starting material was PBMCs from the stem cell graft donor, obtained from the stem cell graft. The receptor source for this set is a human donor who donated a stem cell graft to a child with acute myeloid leukemia.

This clonotype was seen only a few times. V usage is TRBV29-1 and J usage is TRBJ2-7, with 7 nucleotides matching TRBD1. Looked up from germline, CDR1 is SQVTM and CDR2 is ANQGSEA. J was trimmed by 3 bases and V by 0 bases; bases with no gene match: 11. The CDR3 sequence is 16 residues long. This CDR3 is CSVEDGALTGRYEQYF. The CDR3 DNA is TGCAGCGTTGAAGACGGGGCCCTGACAGGGCGCTACGAGCAGTACTTC.

This clonotype came up a few times. The rearrangement joins TRBV6-5 to TRBJ1-5; TRBD1 might be the D (5 bases). CDR3 length: 14 residues. V lost 5 bases to trimming and J lost 2 bases, with 10 bases between them. CDR1 is MNHEY, CDR2 SVGAGI, per germline. CDR3 sequence (DNA): TGTGCCAGCAGTCCCCGGGACGGCAATCAGCCCCAGCATTTT. As protein: CASSPRDGNQPQHF.

This clonotype was detected many times. The chain employs TRBV20-1 and TRBJ2-3; the D is unclear. Germline V lookup: CDR1 DFQATT, CDR2 SNEGSKA (reference sequence). V was shortened by 1 base and J by 6 bases, with 8 bases between the two germline ends. The CDR3 contains 12 residues. The CDR3 protein is CSARGGVDTQYF. The CDR3, as DNA: TGCAGTGCTAGAGGTGGGGTGGATACGCAGTATTTT.

The count of this clonotype is one. A much larger clone differs from this one at a single base, so this may be a read error. The rearrangement links TRBV29-1 to TRBJ2-7; 7 bases are shared with TRBD2. CDR3 length equals 12 residues. Germline V gives CDR1 SQVTM, CDR2 ANQGSEA. The CDR3 reads CSAGLDWREHYF. For the CDR3, the DNA is TGCAGCGCCGGACTAGATTGGCGCGAGCATTACTTC.

V is TRBV15 and J is TRBJ1-3; D remains unclear. Deletions cut 0 bases from V and 0 bases from J, with 12 bases between. The CDR3 has 17 residues. The germline V gene encodes CDR1 LNHNV and CDR2 YYDKDF (reference sequence). CDR3 DNA sequence: TGTGCCACCAGCAGAGAAGGAGATTTTAACTCTGGAAACACCATATATTTT. It translates to CATSREGDFNSGNTIYF.

This clonotype has more than one count but fewer than ten. The CDR3 bases are TGTGCCAGCAGTCCTAGCGGAGCGGGATCGCGGACCCAGTACTTC. It specifies CASSPSGAGSRTQYF. This chain uses TRBV6-1 with TRBJ2-5, with 7 bases matching TRBD2. This CDR3 spans 15 amino acids. CDR1 and CDR2 (germline): MNHNS, SASEGT. V lost 5 bases, J lost 7 bases, and 13 bases stayed unmatched.

This clonotype was counted between two and nine times. The chain links TRBV29-1 to TRBJ2-3, with a tentative D call TRBD2 (5 bases). V was cut by 5 bases and J by 4 bases, with 22 bases left in between. Germline V gene sequence: CDR1 SQVTM, CDR2 ANQGSEA. The CDR3 loop spans 16 amino acids. The CDR3 loop is CSVYPTIASYADTQYF. CDR3 in DNA: TGCAGCGTTTACCCGACTATAGCAAGTTACGCAGATACGCAGTATTTT.

The chain has TRBV20-1 and TRBJ2-7; perhaps TRBD2 as D (7 bases). V lost 5 bases and J lost 1, with 18 bases in between. This CDR3 contains 15 residues. Per the germline V gene, CDR1 is DFQATT and CDR2 is SNEGSKA (reference sequence). CDR3 loop: CSAPPGAGASYEQYF. CDR3 bases: TGCAGTGCTCCGCCGGGGGCGGGAGCGTCCTACGAGCAGTACTTC.

As concerns this clonotype: Relative to the germline gene, one junction end is altered; a read error may explain this. The chain recombines TRBV30 with TRBJ1-1; 7 bases are a match to TRBD1. The CDR3 contains 13 residues. Germline V gives CDR1 GTSNPN, CDR2 SVGIG (reference sequence). Written as DNA, the CDR3 is TGTGCCGGGAGACAGGGCGTAGGCACTGAAGCTTTCTTT. This translates into CAGRQGVGTEAFF.

The CDR3 protein is CSARDFREKKNIQYF. The CDR3 coding sequence is TGCAGTGCTAGAGATTTCCGAGAGAAGAAAAACATTCAGTACTTC. This chain joins TRBV20-1 and TRBJ2-4; D ambiguous. V lost 0 bases and J 4 bases, leaving 13 bases between the germline ends. The CDR3 runs to 15 residues. Germline V gene sequence: CDR1 DFQATT, CDR2 SNEGSKA (reference sequence).

This clonotype was seen only once. The rearrangement joins TRBV4-3 to TRBJ2-1; D gene unclear. Germline assignment: CDR1 LGHNA and CDR2 YSLEER. Trimming cost V 1 base and J 0 bases, with 10 bases left between them. The CDR3 runs 16 residues. The CDR3 sequence: CASSQVYFGSYNEQFF. DNA for the CDR3: TGCGCCAGCAGCCAAGTTTATTTCGGCTCCTACAATGAGCAGTTCTTC.

The chain carries TRBV7-6 and TRBJ2-3; the D gene is possibly TRBD2 (5 bases). The V end lost 4 bases, the J end lost 4 bases, and 9 bases lay between the germline ends. Germline lookup yields CDR1 SGHVS and CDR2 FNYEAQ. This CDR3 contains 13 residues. CDR3 nucleotides: TGTGCCAGCAGCTCATCGCGGGCAGATACGCAGTATTTT. Encoded protein: CASSSSRADTQYF.

This clonotype has only a few counts. V is TRBV20-1 and J is TRBJ1-6; the match to TRBD1 covers 8 bases. Trimming removed 6 bases from V and 7 bases from J; junction bases left unmatched: 8. The CDR3 runs to 14 residues. Germline values: CDR1 DFQATT, CDR2 SNEGSKA (reference sequence). CDR3 sequence reads: CSAPRQGPNSPLHF. The CDR3 DNA is TGCAGTGCCCCGAGACAGGGGCCCAATTCACCCCTCCACTTT.

The CDR3 DNA reads TGTGCCACCAGCAGAGAATGGGGGCCCATCGAGCAGTACTTC. Translating gives CATSREWGPIEQYF. This sequence joins TRBV15 and TRBJ2-7; perhaps TRBD1 as D (6 bases). Looked up from germline, CDR1 is LNHNV and CDR2 is YYDKDF (reference sequence). This CDR3 contains 14 residues. Trimming left V 0 bases short and J 6 bases short, with 12 bases between.

This clonotype was recorded a few times. This chain uses TRBV29-1 with TRBJ1-1, with D tentatively TRBD1 (5 bases). This CDR3 spans 12 amino acids. CDR1 is SQVTM, CDR2 ANQGSEA, per germline. The V end was cut by 6 bases, the J end by 1 base, with 9 bases between. DNA for the CDR3: TGCAGCGTGAACCAGGGGAACACTGAAGCTTTCTTT. It is translated as CSVNQGNTEAFF.

The chain combines TRBV27 with TRBJ2-7; D not certain. Germline CDR1 reads MNHEY; CDR2 reads SMNVEV (reference sequence). Trimming removed 4 bases at V and 3 bases at J, with 19 bases between. This CDR3 spans 16 amino acids. The DNA of the CDR3 is TGTGCCAGCAGTTCTCAGAAGGGAAGGGATTACTACGAGCAGTACTTC. The encoded protein is CASSSQKGRDYYEQYF.

The chain uses TRBV20-1 and TRBJ2-3, with TRBD2 matching 13 bases. J was trimmed by 5 bases and V by 0 bases; bases with no gene match: 11. Germline V gene data show CDR1 as DFQATT and CDR2 as SNEGSKA (reference sequence). This CDR3 comprises 18 residues. DNA for the CDR3: TGCAGTGCTAGAGATGTTACCGGACTAGCGGGAGCAGGAGATACGCAGTATTTT. It translates to CSARDVTGLAGAGDTQYF.

This clonotype was seen ten or more times. The J gene is TRBJ2-7, the V gene TRBV20-1, with no clear D. CDR3 length: 10 amino acids. Germline V gene data show CDR1 as DFQATT and CDR2 as SNEGSKA (reference sequence). CDR3 sequence (DNA): TGCACAAACAATAACTACGAGCAGTACTTC. Protein sequence: CTNNNYEQYF.

This chain uses TRBV6-2 or TRBV6-3 with TRBJ1-2; no firm D call. The germline gives CDR1 MNHEY, CDR2 SVGEGT. The V gene lost 6 bases and the J gene lost 5 bases, with 4 bases spanning the gap. The CDR3 is 10 residues long. The chain's CDR3 is CASRRYGYTF. The CDR3 DNA is TGTGCCAGCAGACGTTATGGCTACACCTTC.

V usage is TRBV10-3 and J usage is TRBJ2-1; no definite D call. Deletions cut 2 bases from V and 1 base from J, with 12 bases between. CDR3 length equals 16 residues. The germline V gene encodes CDR1 ENHRY and CDR2 SYGVKD. CDR3 loop: CAISESRGSSYNEQFF. CDR3 coding DNA: TGTGCCATCAGTGAGAGTCGCGGCTCTTCCTACAATGAGCAGTTCTTC.

V gene TRBV14 combines with J gene TRBJ2-1; 11 bases are shared with TRBD2. The junction had 13 bases not matched to a gene; V was cut back by 2 bases and J by 7 bases. The CDR3 runs to 18 residues. CDR1 is SGHDN, CDR2 FVKESK, per germline. The chain's CDR3 is CASSQSSLAGDYRNEQFF. CDR3 coding DNA: TGTGCCAGCAGCCAATCGTCACTAGCGGGAGACTATAGGAATGAGCAGTTCTTC.

This clonotype appeared a few times. The chain uses TRBV15 and TRBJ2-1; D perhaps matches TRBD1 (6 bases). This CDR3 spans 17 amino acids. The V end was cut by 3 bases, the J end by 5 bases, with 20 bases between. From germline, CDR1 is LNHNV and CDR2 YYDKDF (reference sequence). CDR3: CATSSPEGDAFNNEQFF. The DNA for the CDR3 is TGTGCCACCAGCAGCCCTGAGGGGGACGCATTTAACAATGAGCAGTTCTTC.

The chain recombines TRBV27 with TRBJ1-1; TRBD1 might be the D (5 bases). CDR3 size: 13 residues. The germline V and J ends were trimmed by 6 bases and 6 bases, with 14 bases remaining between them. Germline loops: CDR1 MNHEY, CDR2 SMNVEV (reference sequence). The CDR3 loop is CASRVHGGAEAFF. CDR3 coding DNA: TGTGCCAGCAGGGTCCACGGGGGGGCTGAAGCTTTCTTT.